These 18 T cell receptor beta chains share one sample of origin, sequenced in a study of early T cells in non-severe SARS-CoV-2 infection. TCRdb re-called the 5' RACE reads through MiXCR, storing one row per CDR3 protein. The sample consists of roughly 86,000 distinct CDR3 sequences, about 6% of them appearing once. The specimen sequenced was whole blood. All receptors come from an adult who was a healthcare worker with PCR-confirmed SARS-CoV-2 infection or an uninfected control (not recorded which).

The rearrangement joins TRBV6-5 to TRBJ1-2; a weak D match, TRBD1 (5 bases). Per germline, CDR1 MNHEY and CDR2 SVGAGI. CDR3 size: 16 residues. Trimming stripped 7 bases from V and 0 bases from J, with 18 bases between. Here the CDR3 DNA reads TGTGCCAGCACCAGCGATTACAGGTCATCTAACTATGGCTACACCTTC. Amino acids: CASTSDYRSSNYGYTF.

This clonotype was seen a few times. The chain recombines TRBV7-2 with TRBJ2-3, with a weak D call TRBD2 (6 bases). The germline V gene has CDR1 SGHTA and CDR2 FQGNSA. The V end lost 4 bases, the J end lost 2 bases, and 7 bases lay between the germline ends. The CDR3 is 13 amino acids. The CDR3: CASSSDYTDTQYF. CDR3 nucleotide sequence: TGTGCCAGCAGCTCGGACTACACAGATACGCAGTATTTT.

The chain links TRBV7-9 to TRBJ1-1, with 9 nucleotides matching TRBD1. In germline, CDR1 is SEHNR, CDR2 FQNEAQ (reference sequence). V was clipped by 5 bases and J by 4 bases; unmatched bases: 5. The CDR3 length is 14 residues. The CDR3 protein is CASSTKTGGTEAFF. The DNA for the CDR3 is TGTGCCAGCAGCACCAAGACAGGGGGCACTGAAGCTTTCTTT. The variable domain in full, completed from reference TRBV7-9 and TRBJ1-1, reads DTGVSQNPRHKITKRGQNVTFRCDPISEHNRLYWYRQTLGQGPEFLTYFQNEAQLEKSRLLSDRFSAERPKGSFSTLEIQRTEQGDSAMYLCASSTKTGGTEAFFGQGTRLTVV.

The J gene is TRBJ2-3, the V gene TRBV20-1; 9 nucleotides align to TRBD2. Germline V gene lookup returns CDR1 DFQATT and CDR2 SNEGSKA (reference sequence). V shed 3 bases, J shed 1 base, and the junction held 8 bases outside the gene matches. The CDR3 is 16 residues long. In nucleotides, the CDR3 is TGCAGTGCTAGCGTAGCGGGAGCAACGGGCACAGATACGCAGTATTTT. It codes for CSASVAGATGTDTQYF.

Relative to its sample, this clonotype is medium-sized (0.01 to 0.1%). The chain recombines TRBV4-1 with TRBJ1-1, with D unclear. V shed 5 bases and J shed 0 bases, with 7 bases lying between them. Germline CDR1 MGHRA, CDR2 YSYEKL. The CDR3 spans 13 residues. The CDR3 DNA reads TGCGCCAGCAGCTCCCGAATGAACACTGAAGCTTTCTTT. As protein: CASSSRMNTEAFF.

This clonotype was seen repeatedly, ten times or more. The genes are TRBV27 and TRBJ1-6, with D tentatively TRBD1 (5 bases). Germline V CDR1 and CDR2: MNHEY, SMNVEV (reference sequence). CDR3 length: 13 amino acids. Trimming cost V 6 bases and J 11 bases, with 14 bases left between them. Here the CDR3 DNA reads TGTGCCAGCAGACACACGGGGGAAACACCCCTCCACTTT. The encoded protein is CASRHTGETPLHF.

The table lists this clonotype with a few counts. The chain joins TRBV14 to TRBJ1-1; D is perhaps TRBD1 (5 bases). This CDR3 comprises 17 residues. Germline V gene data show CDR1 as SGHDN and CDR2 as FVKESK. The V gene lost 2 bases and the J gene lost 1 base, with 17 bases spanning the gap. The CDR3 nucleotides read TGTGCCAGCAGCCAACTTGGAGGGGCAGGGAAGAACACTGAAGCTTTCTTT. It is translated as CASSQLGGAGKNTEAFF.

The chain combines TRBV2 with TRBJ2-5; D gene uncertain. The CDR3 runs to 13 residues. Germline V lookup: CDR1 SNHLY, CDR2 FYNNEI. Trimming pared 7 bases from V and 2 bases from J, leaving 11 bases between. CDR3 nucleotide sequence: TGTGCCAGCAATCAACGGAGACAAGAGACCCAGTACTTC. This codes for CASNQRRQETQYF. Combining the CDR3 with reference TRBV2 and TRBJ2-5 gives the whole variable domain EPEVTQTPSHQVTQMGQEVILRCVPISNHLYFYWYRQILGQKVEFLVSFYNNEISEKSEIFDDQFSVERPDGSNFTLKIRSTKLEDSAMYFCASNQRRQETQYFGPGTRLLVL.

In its sample, this clonotype was seen many times. V gene TRBV11-2 combines with J gene TRBJ2-1; 10 bases align to TRBD2. Germline V gene lookup returns CDR1 SGHAT and CDR2 FQNNGV. This CDR3 region has 17 residues. Trimming took 0 bases from V and 10 from J; bases not matched to a gene: 12. Here the CDR3 reads CASSLDGASGGKREQFF. DNA of the CDR3: TGTGCCAGCAGCTTAGATGGGGCTAGCGGGGGTAAGCGGGAGCAGTTCTTC.

This clonotype was counted at least ten times. V usage is TRBV7-2 and J usage is TRBJ2-5; possible D gene TRBD1, 8 bases. The V and J ends lost 5 bases and 5 bases respectively, with 15 bases between them. Germline CDR1 reads SGHTA; CDR2 reads FQGNSA. The CDR3 is 14 amino acids. CDR3 coding DNA: TGTGCCAGCAGCCTTAACAGGGGGGGCGAGACCCAGTACTTC. It codes for CASSLNRGGETQYF.

This clonotype was detected ten times or more. The rearrangement joins TRBV14 to TRBJ2-2; no definite D call. CDR1 SGHDN and CDR2 FVKESK come from the germline V gene. CDR3 length equals 15 residues. V gave up 4 bases and J gave up 1 base, with 10 bases separating them. The CDR3 DNA sequence: TGTGCCAGCAGCCGTTCACAAGAGAACACCGGGGAGCTGTTTTTT. Amino acid sequence: CASSRSQENTGELFF.

V is TRBV20-1 and J is TRBJ1-1; 8 nucleotides line up with TRBD1. CDR1 is DFQATT, CDR2 SNEGSKA, per germline (reference sequence). Losses at the gene ends were 0 bases for V and 3 bases for J; bases not matched to a gene: 9. CDR3 size: 16 residues. Here the CDR3 reads CSARDGLGQAYTEAFF. For the CDR3, the DNA is TGCAGTGCTAGAGATGGGTTGGGACAGGCGTACACTGAAGCTTTCTTT.

Many counts were recorded for this clonotype. The gene calls are TRBV20-1 and TRBJ2-1, with unresolved D. Trimming pared 3 bases from V and 0 bases from J, leaving 12 bases between. Germline-derived CDR1 and CDR2 are DFQATT and SNEGSKA (reference sequence). This CDR3 has 15 residues. The DNA for the CDR3 is TGCAGTGCTAGTGATGTCGGAAGCTCCTACAATGAGCAGTTCTTC. The encoded protein is CSASDVGSSYNEQFF.

This clonotype was recorded many times. This rearrangement joins TRBV5-6 to TRBJ2-2; D gene unclear. CDR3 length: 13 residues. V was clipped by 2 bases and J by 5 bases, with 7 bases between them. Germline V gene lookup returns CDR1 SGHDT and CDR2 YYEEEE. The CDR3 loop is CASSFIVTGELFF. CDR3 bases: TGTGCCAGCAGCTTTATAGTAACCGGGGAGCTGTTTTTT.

This clonotype was counted between two and nine times. This chain connects TRBV20-1 to TRBJ2-3; 11 bases map to TRBD2. From germline, CDR1 is DFQATT and CDR2 SNEGSKA (reference sequence). V trimming: 3 bases; J trimming: 2 bases; junction bases outside the gene matches: 4. The CDR3 is 15 residues long. CDR3 protein: CSARRLAGFTDTQYF. CDR3 coding DNA: TGCAGTGCTAGGCGACTAGCGGGGTTCACAGATACGCAGTATTTT.

This clonotype showed up many times. The V and J genes are TRBV10-2 and TRBJ2-2, with a possible D match to TRBD2 (6 bases). The CDR3 spans 14 residues. Trimming took off 0 bases at V and 8 bases at J, with 10 bases between the two ends. CDR1 WSHSY and CDR2 SAAADI come from the germline V gene. The DNA of the CDR3 is TGCGCCAGCAGTGAGTCGGCGGGAAATGGGGAGCTGTTTTTT. This encodes CASSESAGNGELFF.

The chain uses TRBV11-2 and TRBJ2-7, with 8 bases lining up with TRBD2. CDR3 length: 16 residues. J lost 6 bases, V lost 5 bases, and 15 bases had no gene match. Per the germline V gene, CDR1 is SGHAT and CDR2 is FQNNGV. The CDR3 bases are TGTGCCAGCAGCCCCAGTGTATCGGGAGGGCCTCTCGAGCAGTACTTC. The encoded protein is CASSPSVSGGPLEQYF.

The rearrangement links TRBV6-5 to TRBJ2-7; 13 bases are a match to TRBD2. This CDR3 comprises 16 residues. With 6 bases clipped from V and 3 bases from J, the junction kept 8 bases outside the gene matches. Per the germline V gene, CDR1 is MNHEY and CDR2 is SVGAGI. The CDR3 here is CASRGLAGPTYYEQYF. DNA of the CDR3: TGTGCCAGCAGGGGACTAGCGGGACCTACCTACTACGAGCAGTACTTC.